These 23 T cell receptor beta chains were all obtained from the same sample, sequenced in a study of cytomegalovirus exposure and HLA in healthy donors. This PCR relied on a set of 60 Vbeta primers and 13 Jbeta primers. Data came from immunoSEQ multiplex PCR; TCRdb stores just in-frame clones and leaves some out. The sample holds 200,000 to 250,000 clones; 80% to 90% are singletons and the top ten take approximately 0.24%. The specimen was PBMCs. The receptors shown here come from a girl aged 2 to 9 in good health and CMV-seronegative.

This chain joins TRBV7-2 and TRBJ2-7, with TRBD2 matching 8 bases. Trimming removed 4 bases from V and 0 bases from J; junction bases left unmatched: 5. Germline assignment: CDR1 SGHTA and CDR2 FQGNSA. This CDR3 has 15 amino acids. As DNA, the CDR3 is TGTGCCAGCAGCTCCGGACTAGCTCTCTCCTACGAGCAGTACTTC. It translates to CASSSGLALSYEQYF.

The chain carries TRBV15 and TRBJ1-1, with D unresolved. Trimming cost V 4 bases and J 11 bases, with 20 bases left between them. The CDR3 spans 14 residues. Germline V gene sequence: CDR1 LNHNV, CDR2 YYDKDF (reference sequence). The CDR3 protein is CATSTESVGSDAFF. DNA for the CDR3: TGTGCCACCAGCACAGAAAGCGTCGGGTCAGACGCTTTCTTT.

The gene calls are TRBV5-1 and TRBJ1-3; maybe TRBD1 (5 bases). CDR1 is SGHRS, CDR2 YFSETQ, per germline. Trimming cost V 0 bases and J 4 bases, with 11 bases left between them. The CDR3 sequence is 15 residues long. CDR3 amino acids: CASSLAYAGGNTIYF. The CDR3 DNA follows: TGCGCCAGCAGCTTGGCCTACGCAGGGGGAAACACCATATATTTT. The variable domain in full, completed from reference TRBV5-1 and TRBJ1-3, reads KAGVTQTPRYLIKTRGQQVTLSCSPISGHRSVSWYQQTPGQGLQFLFEYFSETQRNKGNFPGRFSGRQFSNSRSEMNVSTLELGDSALYLCASSLAYAGGNTIYFGEGSWLTVV.

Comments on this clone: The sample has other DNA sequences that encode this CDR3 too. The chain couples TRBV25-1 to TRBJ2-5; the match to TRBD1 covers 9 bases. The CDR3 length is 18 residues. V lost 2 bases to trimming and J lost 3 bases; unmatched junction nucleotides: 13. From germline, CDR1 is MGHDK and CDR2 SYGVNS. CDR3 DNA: TGTGCCAGCAGTGAAATCCTTGGACAGGGGAACTGGGAAGAGACCCAGTACTTC. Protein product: CASSEILGQGNWEETQYF.

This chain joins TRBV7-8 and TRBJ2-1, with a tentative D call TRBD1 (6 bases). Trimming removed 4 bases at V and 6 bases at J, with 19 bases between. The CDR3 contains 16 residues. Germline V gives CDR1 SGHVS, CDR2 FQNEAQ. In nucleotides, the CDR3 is TGTGCCAGCAGCTCGGGAAGCCCCACCAGGGGCAATGAGCAGTTCTTC. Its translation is CASSSGSPTRGNEQFF. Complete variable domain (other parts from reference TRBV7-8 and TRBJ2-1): GAGVSQSPRYKVAKRGQDVALRCDPISGHVSLFWYQQALGQGPEFLTYFQNEAQLDKSGLPSDRFFAERPEGSVSTLKIQRTQQEDSAVYLCASSSGSPTRGNEQFFGPGTRLTVL.

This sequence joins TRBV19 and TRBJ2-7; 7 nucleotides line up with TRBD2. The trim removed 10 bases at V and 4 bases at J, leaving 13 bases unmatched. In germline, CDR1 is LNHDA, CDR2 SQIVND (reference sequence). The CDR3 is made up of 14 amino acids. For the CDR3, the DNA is TGTGCCACGCCGACAAGGGGAGGGAGGTACGAGCAGTACTTC. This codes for CATPTRGGRYEQYF.

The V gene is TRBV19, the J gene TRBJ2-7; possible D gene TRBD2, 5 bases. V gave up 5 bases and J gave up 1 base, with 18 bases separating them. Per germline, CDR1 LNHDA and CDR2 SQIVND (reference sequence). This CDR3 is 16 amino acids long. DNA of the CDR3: TGTGCCAGTAGTCTATCCCTTGGACTGGGTTCCTACGAGCAGTACTTC. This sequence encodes CASSLSLGLGSYEQYF.

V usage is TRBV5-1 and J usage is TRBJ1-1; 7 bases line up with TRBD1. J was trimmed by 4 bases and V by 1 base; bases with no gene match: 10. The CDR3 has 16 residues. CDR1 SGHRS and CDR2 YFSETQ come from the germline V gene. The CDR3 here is CASSLWTGSLLTEAFF. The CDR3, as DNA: TGCGCCAGCAGCTTGTGGACAGGTTCTCTCCTCACTGAAGCTTTCTTT.

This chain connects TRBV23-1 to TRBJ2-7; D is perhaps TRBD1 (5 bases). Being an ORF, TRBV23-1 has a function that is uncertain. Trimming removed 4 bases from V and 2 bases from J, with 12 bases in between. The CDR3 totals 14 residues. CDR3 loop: CASSRGPDTYEQYF. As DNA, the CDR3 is TGCGCCAGCAGTCGAGGCCCGGACACCTACGAGCAGTACTTC.

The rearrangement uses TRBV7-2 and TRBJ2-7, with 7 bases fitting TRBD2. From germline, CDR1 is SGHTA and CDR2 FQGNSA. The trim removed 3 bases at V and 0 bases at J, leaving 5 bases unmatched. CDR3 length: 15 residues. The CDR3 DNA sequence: TGTGCCAGCAGCTTGGTAGCGGGCCTCTCCTACGAGCAGTACTTC. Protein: CASSLVAGLSYEQYF.

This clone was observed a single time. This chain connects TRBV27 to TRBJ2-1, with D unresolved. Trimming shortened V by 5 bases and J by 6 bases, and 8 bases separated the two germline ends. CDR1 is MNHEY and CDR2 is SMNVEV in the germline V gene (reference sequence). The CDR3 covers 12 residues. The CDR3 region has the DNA TGTGCCAGCAGTCTGACTGGCAATGAGCAGTTCTTC. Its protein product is CASSLTGNEQFF.

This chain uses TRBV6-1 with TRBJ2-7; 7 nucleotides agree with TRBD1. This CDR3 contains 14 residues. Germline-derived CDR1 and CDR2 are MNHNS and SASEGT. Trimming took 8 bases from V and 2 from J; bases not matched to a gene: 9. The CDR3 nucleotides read TGTGCCAGCGTTCCGGGACAGCCAACCTACGAGCAGTACTTC. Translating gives CASVPGQPTYEQYF.

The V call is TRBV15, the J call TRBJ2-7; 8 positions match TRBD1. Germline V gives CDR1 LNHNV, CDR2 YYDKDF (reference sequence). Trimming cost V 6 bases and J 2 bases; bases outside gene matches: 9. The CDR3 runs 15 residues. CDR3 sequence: CATSWGTGLPYEQYF. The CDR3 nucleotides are TGTGCCACCAGTTGGGGGACAGGCCTGCCCTACGAGCAGTACTTC. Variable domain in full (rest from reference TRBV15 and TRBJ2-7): DAMVIQNPRYQVTQFGKPVTLSCSQTLNHNVMYWYQQKSSQAPKLLFHYYDKDFNNEADTPDNFQSRRPNTSFCFLDIRSPGLGDTAMYLCATSWGTGLPYEQYFGPGTRLTVT.

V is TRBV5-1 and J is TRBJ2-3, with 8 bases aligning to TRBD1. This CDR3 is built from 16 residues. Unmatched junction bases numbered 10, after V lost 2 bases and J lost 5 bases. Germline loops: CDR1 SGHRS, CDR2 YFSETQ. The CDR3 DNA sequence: TGCGCCAGCAGCTTTTATCAGGGGGCAAGAAGAGATACGCAGTATTTT. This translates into CASSFYQGARRDTQYF.

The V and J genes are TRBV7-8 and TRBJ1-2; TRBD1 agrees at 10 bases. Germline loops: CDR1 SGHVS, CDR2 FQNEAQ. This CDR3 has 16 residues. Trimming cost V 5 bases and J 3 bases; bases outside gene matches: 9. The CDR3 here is CASSPPRQGADYGYTF. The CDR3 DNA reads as TGTGCCAGCAGCCCCCCCCGACAGGGGGCGGACTATGGCTACACCTTC.

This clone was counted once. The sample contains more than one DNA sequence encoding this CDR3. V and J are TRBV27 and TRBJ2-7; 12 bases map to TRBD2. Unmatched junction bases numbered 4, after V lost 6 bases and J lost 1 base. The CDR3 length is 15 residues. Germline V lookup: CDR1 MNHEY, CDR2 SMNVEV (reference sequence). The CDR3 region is CASSFGTSGSYEQYF. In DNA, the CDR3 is TGTGCCAGCAGCTTCGGGACTAGCGGGTCCTACGAGCAGTACTTC.

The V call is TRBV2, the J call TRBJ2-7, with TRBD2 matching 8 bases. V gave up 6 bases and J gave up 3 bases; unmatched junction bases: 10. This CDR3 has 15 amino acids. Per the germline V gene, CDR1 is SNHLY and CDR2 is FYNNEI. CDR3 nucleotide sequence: TGTGCCAGCAGCTTTGCGGGGACTAGTCACTACGAGCAGTACTTC. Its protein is CASSFAGTSHYEQYF.

This chain's CDR3 is CASSLHWGERETQYF. CDR3 bases: TGTGCCAGCAGCTTACATTGGGGGGAGAGGGAGACCCAGTACTTC. The chain recombines TRBV11-2 with TRBJ2-5, with D maybe TRBD2 (6 bases). Trimming stripped 2 bases from V and 5 bases from J, with 15 bases between. This CDR3 has 15 residues. CDR1 is SGHAT, CDR2 FQNNGV, per germline.

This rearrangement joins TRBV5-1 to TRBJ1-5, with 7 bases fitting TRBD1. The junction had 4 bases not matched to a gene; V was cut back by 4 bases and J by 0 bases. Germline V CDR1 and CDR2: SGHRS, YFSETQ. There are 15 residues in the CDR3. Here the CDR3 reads CASSGGQVSNQPQHF. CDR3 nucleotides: TGCGCCAGCAGCGGTGGACAGGTTAGCAATCAGCCCCAGCATTTT.

CDR3 bases: TGCGCCAGCAGCCCTCTGCTCCCTACGACAAGGGAGACCCAGTACTTC. Translated: CASSPLLPTTRETQYF. This chain connects TRBV4-1 to TRBJ2-5; D unclear. The CDR3 loop spans 16 amino acids. With 4 bases removed from V and 5 bases from J, the gap between germline ends came to 20 bases. In germline, CDR1 is MGHRA, CDR2 YSYEKL.

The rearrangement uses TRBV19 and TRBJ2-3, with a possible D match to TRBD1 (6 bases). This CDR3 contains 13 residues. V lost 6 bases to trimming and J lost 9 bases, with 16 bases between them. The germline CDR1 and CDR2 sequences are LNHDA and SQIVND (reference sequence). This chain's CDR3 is CASSAATGPTQYF. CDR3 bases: TGTGCCAGTAGCGCAGCGACAGGACCAACGCAGTATTTT.

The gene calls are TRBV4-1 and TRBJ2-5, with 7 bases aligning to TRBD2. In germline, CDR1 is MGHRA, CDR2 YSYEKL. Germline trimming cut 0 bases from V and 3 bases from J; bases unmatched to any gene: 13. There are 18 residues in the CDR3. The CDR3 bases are TGCGCCAGCAGCCAAGAGCCCGCTGGCGCGAGCGGGGAAGAGACCCAGTACTTC. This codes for CASSQEPAGASGEETQYF.

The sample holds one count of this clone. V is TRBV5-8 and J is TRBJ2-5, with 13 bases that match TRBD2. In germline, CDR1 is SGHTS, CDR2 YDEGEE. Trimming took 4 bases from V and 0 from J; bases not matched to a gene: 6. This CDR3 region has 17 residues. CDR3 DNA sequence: TGTGCCAGCAGCGTGGGACTAGCGGGGCCGTACCAAGAGACCCAGTACTTC. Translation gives CASSVGLAGPYQETQYF.